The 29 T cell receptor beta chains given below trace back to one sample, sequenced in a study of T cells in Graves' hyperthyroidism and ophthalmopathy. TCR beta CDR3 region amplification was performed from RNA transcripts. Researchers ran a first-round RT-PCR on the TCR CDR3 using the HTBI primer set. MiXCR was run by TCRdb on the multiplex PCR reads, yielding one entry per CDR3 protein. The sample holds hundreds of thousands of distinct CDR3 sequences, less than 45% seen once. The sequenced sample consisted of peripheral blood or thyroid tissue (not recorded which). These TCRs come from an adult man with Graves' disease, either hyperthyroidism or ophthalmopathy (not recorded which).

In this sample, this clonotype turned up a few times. In nucleotides, the CDR3 is TGTGCCAGCAGCTTCTACAGGGCCATCAACTATGGCTACACCTTC. Protein sequence: CASSFYRAINYGYTF. This rearrangement joins TRBV7-9 to TRBJ1-2, with D maybe TRBD1 (6 bases). CDR1 and CDR2 from the germline V gene are SEHNR and FQNEAQ (reference sequence). V was clipped by 3 bases and J by 2 bases, with 13 bases between them. The CDR3 extends over 15 amino acids. Supplemented by reference TRBV7-9 and TRBJ1-2, the full variable domain reads DTGVSQNPRHKITKRGQNVTFRCDPISEHNRLYWYRQTLGQGPEFLTYFQNEAQLEKSRLLSDRFSAERPKGSFSTLEIQRTEQGDSAMYLCASSFYRAINYGYTFGSGTRLTVV.

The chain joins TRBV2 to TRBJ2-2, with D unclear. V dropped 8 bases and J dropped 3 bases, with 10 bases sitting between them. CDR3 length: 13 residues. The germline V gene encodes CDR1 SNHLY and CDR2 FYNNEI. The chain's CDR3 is CASAEPYTGELFF. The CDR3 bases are TGTGCCAGCGCTGAACCTTACACCGGGGAGCTGTTTTTT.

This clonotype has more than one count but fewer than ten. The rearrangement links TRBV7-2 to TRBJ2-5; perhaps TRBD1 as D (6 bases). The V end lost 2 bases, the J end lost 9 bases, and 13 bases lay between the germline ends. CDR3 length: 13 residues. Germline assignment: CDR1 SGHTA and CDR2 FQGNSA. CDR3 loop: CASSLLTGNSQYF. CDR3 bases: TGTGCCAGCAGCTTACTTACAGGGAATTCCCAGTACTTC. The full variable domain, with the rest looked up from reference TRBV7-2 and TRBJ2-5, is GAGVSQSPSNKVTEKGKDVELRCDPISGHTALYWYRQSLGQGLEFLIYFQGNSAPDKSGLPSDRFSAERTGGSVSTLTIQRTQQEDSAVYLCASSLLTGNSQYFGPGTRLLVL.

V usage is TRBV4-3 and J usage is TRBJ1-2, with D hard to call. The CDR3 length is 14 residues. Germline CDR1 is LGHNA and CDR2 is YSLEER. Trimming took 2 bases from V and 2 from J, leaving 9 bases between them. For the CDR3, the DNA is TGCGCCAGCAGCCAACCCGGGGAAAACTATGGCTACACCTTC. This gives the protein CASSQPGENYGYTF.

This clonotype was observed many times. The CDR3 is CATSEVGTNYGYTF. CDR3 bases: TGTGCCACCAGTGAAGTTGGAACTAACTATGGCTACACCTTC. The chain links TRBV24-1 to TRBJ1-2; D unclear. The CDR3 has 14 residues. V was trimmed by 4 bases and J by 0 bases, leaving 8 bases between them. Germline CDR1 and CDR2: KGHDR and SFDVKD.

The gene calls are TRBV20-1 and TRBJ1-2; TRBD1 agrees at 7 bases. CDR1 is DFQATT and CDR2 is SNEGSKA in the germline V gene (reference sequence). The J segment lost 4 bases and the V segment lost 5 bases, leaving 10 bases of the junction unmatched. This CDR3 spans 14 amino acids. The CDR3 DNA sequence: TGCAGTGCTCTCACAGGGGCTAACTTCTATGGCTACACCTTC. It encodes CSALTGANFYGYTF.

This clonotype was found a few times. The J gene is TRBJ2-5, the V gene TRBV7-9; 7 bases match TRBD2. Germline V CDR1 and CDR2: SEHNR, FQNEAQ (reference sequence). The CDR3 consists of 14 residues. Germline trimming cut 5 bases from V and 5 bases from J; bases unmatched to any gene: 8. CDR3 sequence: CASSPQWEGETQYF. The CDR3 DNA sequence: TGTGCCAGCAGCCCCCAGTGGGAGGGGGAGACCCAGTACTTC.

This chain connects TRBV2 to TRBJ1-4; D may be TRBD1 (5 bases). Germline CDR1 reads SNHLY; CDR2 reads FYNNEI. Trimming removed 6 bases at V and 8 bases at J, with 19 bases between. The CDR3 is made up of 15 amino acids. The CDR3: CASRKRDGGGEKLFF. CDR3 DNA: TGTGCCAGCAGGAAAAGGGACGGTGGAGGGGAAAAACTGTTTTTT.

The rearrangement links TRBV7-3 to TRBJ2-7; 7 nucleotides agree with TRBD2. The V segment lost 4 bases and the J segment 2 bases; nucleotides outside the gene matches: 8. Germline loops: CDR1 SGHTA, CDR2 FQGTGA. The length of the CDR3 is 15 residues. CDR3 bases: TGTGCCAGCAGCTCGGGGGGAGGGAAAACCTACGAGCAGTACTTC. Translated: CASSSGGGKTYEQYF.

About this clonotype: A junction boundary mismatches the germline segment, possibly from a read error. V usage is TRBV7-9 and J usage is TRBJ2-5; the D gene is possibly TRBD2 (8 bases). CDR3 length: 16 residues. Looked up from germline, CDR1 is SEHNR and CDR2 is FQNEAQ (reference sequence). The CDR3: CASSQGGGGKREIQYF. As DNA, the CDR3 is TGTGCCAGCAGCCAAGGGGGCGGGGGGAAGAGAGAGATCCAGTACTTC.

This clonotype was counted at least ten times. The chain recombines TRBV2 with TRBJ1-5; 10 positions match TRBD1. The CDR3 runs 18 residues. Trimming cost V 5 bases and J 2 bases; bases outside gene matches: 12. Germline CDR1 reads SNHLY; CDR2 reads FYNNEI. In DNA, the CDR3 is TGTGCCAGCAGTAATACGCCTGGGACAGGGGTCGGCAATCAGCCCCAGCATTTT. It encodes CASSNTPGTGVGNQPQHF.

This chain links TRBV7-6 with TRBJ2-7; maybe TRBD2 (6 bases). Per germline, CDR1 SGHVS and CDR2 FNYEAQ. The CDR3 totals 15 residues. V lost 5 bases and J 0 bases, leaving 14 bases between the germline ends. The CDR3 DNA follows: TGTGCCAGCAGCCATAGCGGACCGGACTCCTACGAGCAGTACTTC. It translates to CASSHSGPDSYEQYF. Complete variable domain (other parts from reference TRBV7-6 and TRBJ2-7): GAGVSQSPRYKVTKRGQDVALRCDPISGHVSLYWYRQALGQGPEFLTYFNYEAQQDKSGLPNDRFSAERPEGSISTLTIQRTEQRDSAMYRCASSHSGPDSYEQYFGPGTRLTVT.

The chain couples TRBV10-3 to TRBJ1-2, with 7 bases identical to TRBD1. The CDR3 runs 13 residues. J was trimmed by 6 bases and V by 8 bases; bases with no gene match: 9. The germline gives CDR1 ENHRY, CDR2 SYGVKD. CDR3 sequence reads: CAISETGLDGYTF. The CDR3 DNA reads TGTGCCATCTCAGAGACAGGGTTAGATGGCTACACCTTC.

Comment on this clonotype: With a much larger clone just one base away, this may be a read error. This CDR3 is CASSLASSGKTQYF. The CDR3 DNA sequence: TGTGCCAGCAGCTTAGCGTCTAGCGGGAAGACCCAGTACTTC. The rearrangement uses TRBV7-8 and TRBJ2-5; 9 bases fit TRBD2. The J segment lost 6 bases and the V segment lost 0 bases, leaving 2 bases of the junction unmatched. CDR3 size: 14 residues. Germline CDR1 is SGHVS and CDR2 is FQNEAQ.

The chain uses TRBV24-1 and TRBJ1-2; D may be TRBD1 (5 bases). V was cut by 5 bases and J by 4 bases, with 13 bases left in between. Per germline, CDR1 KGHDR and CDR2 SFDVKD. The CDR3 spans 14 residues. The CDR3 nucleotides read TGTGCCACCAGTGCCCAGGGATCCGGCTATGGCTACACCTTC. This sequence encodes CATSAQGSGYGYTF.

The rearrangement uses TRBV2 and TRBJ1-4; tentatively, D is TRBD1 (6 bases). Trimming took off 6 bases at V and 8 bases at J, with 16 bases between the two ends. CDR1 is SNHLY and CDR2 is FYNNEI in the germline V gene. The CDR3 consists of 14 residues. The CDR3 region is CASSGWARGEKLFF. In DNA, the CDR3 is TGTGCCAGCAGCGGGTGGGCCAGGGGCGAAAAACTGTTTTTT.

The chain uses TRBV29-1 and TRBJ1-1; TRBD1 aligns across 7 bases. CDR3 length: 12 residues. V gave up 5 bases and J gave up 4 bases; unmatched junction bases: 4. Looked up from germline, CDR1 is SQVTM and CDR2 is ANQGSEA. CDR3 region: CSVRQGRTEAFF. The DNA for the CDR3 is TGCAGCGTTCGACAGGGACGCACTGAAGCTTTCTTT.

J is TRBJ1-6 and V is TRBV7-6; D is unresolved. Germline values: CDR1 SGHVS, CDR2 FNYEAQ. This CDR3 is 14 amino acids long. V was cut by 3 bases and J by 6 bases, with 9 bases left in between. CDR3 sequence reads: CASSLVGFNSPLHF. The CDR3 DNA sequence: TGTGCCAGCAGCTTGGTGGGTTTTAATTCACCCCTCCACTTT. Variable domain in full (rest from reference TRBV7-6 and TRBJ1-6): GAGVSQSPRYKVTKRGQDVALRCDPISGHVSLYWYRQALGQGPEFLTYFNYEAQQDKSGLPNDRFSAERPEGSISTLTIQRTEQRDSAMYRCASSLVGFNSPLHFGNGTRLTVT.

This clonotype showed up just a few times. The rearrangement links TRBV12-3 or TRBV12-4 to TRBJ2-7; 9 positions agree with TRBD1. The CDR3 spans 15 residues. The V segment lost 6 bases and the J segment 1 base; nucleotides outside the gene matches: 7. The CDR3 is CASSLSGQGSYEQYF. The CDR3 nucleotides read TGTGCCAGCAGCCTTTCGGGACAGGGTTCCTACGAGCAGTACTTC.

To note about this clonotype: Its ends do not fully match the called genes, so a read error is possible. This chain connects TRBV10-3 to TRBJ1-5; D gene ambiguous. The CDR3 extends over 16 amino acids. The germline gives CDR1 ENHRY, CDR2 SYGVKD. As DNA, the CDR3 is TGTGCCAGCAGTTTCCCCGGGCTAGCCCCCAATCAGCCCCAGCATTTT. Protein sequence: CASSFPGLAPNQPQHF.

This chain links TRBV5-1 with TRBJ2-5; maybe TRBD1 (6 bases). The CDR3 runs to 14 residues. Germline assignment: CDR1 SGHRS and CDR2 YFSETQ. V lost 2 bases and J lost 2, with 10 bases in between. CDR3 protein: CASSFSTGQETQYF. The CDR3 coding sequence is TGCGCCAGCAGCTTTTCGACAGGACAAGAGACCCAGTACTTC.

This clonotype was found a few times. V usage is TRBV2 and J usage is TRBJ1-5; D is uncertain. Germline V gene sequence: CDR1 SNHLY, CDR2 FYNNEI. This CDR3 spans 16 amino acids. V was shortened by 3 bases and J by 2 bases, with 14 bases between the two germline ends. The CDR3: CASSEGLLGGNQPQHF. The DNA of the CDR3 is TGTGCCAGCAGTGAGGGTCTATTGGGAGGCAATCAGCCCCAGCATTTT.

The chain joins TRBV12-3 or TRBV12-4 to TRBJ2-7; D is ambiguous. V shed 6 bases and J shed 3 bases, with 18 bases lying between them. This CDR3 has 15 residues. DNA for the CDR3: TGTGCCAGCAGCGTAGGATGGGGTTCTTTCTACGAGCAGTACTTC. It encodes CASSVGWGSFYEQYF.

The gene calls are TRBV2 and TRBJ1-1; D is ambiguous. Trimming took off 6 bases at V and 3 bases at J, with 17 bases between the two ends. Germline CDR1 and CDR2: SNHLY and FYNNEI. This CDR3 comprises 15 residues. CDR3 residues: CASSLGRYRDTEAFF. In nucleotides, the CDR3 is TGTGCCAGCAGCTTGGGTCGATATAGGGACACTGAAGCTTTCTTT.

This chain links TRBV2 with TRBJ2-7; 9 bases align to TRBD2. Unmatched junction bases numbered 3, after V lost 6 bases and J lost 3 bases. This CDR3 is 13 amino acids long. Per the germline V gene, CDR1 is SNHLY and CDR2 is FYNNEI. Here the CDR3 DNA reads TGTGCCAGCAGCGGCGGGGGGGGCTACGAGCAGTACTTC. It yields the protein CASSGGGGYEQYF.

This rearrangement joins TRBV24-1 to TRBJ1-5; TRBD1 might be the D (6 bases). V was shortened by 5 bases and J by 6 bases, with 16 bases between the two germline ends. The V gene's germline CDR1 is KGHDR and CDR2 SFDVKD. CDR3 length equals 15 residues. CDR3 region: CATSGPRGPSQPQHF. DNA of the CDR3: TGTGCCACCAGTGGCCCCCGGGGGCCAAGTCAGCCCCAGCATTTT.

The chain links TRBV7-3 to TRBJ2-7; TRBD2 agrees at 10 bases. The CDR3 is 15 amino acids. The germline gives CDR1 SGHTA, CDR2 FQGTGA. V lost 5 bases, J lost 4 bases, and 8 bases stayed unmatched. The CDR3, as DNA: TGTGCCAGCAGCATCTCTAGCGGGGGCAATTACGAGCAGTACTTC. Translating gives CASSISSGGNYEQYF.

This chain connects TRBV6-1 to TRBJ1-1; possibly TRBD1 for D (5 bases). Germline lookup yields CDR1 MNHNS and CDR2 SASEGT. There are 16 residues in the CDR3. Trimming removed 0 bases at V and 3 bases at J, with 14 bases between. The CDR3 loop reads CASSEAPGAWYTEAFF. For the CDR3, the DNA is TGTGCCAGCAGTGAAGCGCCCGGGGCATGGTACACTGAAGCTTTCTTT.

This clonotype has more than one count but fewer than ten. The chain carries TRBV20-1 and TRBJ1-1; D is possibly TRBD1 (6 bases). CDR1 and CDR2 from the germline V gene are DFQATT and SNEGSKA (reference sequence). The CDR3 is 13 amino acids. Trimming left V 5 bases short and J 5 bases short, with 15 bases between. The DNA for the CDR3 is TGCAGTGCTTTTTCGGGGGGGCGGACTGAAGCTTTCTTT. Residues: CSAFSGGRTEAFF.